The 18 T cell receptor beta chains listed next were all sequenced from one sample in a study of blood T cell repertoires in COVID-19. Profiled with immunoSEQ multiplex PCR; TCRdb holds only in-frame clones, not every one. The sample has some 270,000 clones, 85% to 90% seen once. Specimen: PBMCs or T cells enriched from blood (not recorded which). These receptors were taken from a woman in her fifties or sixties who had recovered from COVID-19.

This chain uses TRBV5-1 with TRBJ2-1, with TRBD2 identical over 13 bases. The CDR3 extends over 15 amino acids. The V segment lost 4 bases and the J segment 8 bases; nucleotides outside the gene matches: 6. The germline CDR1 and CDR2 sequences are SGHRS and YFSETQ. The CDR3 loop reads CASSPGLAGVYEQFF. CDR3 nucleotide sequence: TGCGCCAGCAGCCCCGGACTAGCGGGAGTCTATGAGCAGTTCTTC.

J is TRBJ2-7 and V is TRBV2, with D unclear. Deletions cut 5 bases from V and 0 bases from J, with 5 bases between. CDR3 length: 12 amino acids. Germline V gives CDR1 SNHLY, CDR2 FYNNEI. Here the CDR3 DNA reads TGTGCCAGCAGTACAGACTCCTACGAGCAGTACTTC. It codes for CASSTDSYEQYF. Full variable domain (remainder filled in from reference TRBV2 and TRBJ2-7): EPEVTQTPSHQVTQMGQEVILRCVPISNHLYFYWYRQILGQKVEFLVSFYNNEISEKSEIFDDQFSVERPDGSNFTLKIRSTKLEDSAMYFCASSTDSYEQYFGPGTRLTVT.

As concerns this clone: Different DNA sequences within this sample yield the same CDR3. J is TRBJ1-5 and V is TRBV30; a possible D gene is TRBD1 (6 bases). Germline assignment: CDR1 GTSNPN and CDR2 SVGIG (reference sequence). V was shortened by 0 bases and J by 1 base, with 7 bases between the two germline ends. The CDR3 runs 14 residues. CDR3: CAWSVGGSNQPQHF. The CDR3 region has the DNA TGTGCCTGGAGTGTAGGGGGAAGCAATCAGCCCCAGCATTTT. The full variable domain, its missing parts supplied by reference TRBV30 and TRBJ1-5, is SQTIHQWPATLVQPVGSPLSLECTVEGTSNPNLYWYRQAAGRGLQLLFYSVGIGQISSEVPQNLSASRPQDRQFILSSKKLLLSDSGFYLCAWSVGGSNQPQHFGDGTRLSIL.

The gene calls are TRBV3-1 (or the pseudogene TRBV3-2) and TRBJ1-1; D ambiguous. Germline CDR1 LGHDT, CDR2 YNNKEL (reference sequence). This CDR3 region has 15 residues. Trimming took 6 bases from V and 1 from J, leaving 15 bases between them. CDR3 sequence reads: CASRSEQAENTEAFF. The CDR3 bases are TGTGCCAGCAGATCTGAGCAGGCTGAGAACACTGAAGCTTTCTTT.

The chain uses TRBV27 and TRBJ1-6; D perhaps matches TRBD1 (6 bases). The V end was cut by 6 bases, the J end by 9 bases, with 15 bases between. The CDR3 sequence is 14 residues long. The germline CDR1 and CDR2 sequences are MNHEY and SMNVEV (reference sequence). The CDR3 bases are TGTGCCAGCAGGAAGACAGGTATCGGTTCACCCCTCCACTTT. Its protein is CASRKTGIGSPLHF.

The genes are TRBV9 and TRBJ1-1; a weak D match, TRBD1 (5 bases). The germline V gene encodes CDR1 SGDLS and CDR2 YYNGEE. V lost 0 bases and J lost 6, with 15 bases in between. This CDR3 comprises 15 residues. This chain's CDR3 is CASSVEGASISEAFF. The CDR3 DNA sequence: TGTGCCAGCAGCGTAGAAGGGGCCAGCATTTCTGAAGCTTTCTTT.

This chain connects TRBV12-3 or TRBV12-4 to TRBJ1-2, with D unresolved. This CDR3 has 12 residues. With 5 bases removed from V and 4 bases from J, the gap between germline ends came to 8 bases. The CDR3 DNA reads TGTGCCAGCAGTGCCTACAGCTATGGCTACACCTTC. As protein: CASSAYSYGYTF.

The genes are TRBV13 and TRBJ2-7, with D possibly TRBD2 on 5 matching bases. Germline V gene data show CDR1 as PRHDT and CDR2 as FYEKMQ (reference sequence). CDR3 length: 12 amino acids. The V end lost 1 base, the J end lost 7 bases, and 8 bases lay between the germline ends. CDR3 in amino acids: CASSLVRGEQYF. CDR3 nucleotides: TGTGCCAGCAGCTTAGTGAGAGGGGAGCAGTACTTC.

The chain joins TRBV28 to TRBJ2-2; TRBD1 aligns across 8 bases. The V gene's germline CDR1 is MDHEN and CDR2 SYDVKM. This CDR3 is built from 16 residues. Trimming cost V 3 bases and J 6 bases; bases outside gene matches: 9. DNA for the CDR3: TGTGCCAGCAGTTTCCTAGACAGGGGTGACCCCGGGGAGCTGTTTTTT. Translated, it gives CASSFLDRGDPGELFF.

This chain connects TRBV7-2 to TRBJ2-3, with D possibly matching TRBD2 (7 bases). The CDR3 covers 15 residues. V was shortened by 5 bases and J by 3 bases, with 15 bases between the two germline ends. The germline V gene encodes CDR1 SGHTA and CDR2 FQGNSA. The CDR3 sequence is CASSPSAGTTDTQYF. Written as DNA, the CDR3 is TGTGCCAGCAGCCCGTCAGCGGGGACAACAGATACGCAGTATTTT.

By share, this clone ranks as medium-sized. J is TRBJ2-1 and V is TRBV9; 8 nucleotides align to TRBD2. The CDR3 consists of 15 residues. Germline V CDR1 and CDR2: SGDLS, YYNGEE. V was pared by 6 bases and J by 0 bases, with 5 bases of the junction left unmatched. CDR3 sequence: CASTGAGASYNEQFF. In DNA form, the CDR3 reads TGTGCCAGCACCGGAGCGGGGGCCTCCTACAATGAGCAGTTCTTC.

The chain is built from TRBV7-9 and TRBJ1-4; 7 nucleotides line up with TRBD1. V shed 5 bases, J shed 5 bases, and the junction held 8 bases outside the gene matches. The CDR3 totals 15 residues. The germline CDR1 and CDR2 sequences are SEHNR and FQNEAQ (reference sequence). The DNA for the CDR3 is TGTGCCAGCAGCCTAGACAGGGTTCGAAATGAAAAACTGTTTTTT. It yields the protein CASSLDRVRNEKLFF.

This chain's CDR3 is CASRFRADTQYF. The CDR3 DNA follows: TGTGCCAGCCGGTTTCGTGCAGATACGCAGTATTTT. The chain is built from TRBV6-5 and TRBJ2-3, with D uncertain. Trimming stripped 8 bases from V and 4 bases from J, with 10 bases between. This CDR3 contains 12 residues. Germline assignment: CDR1 MNHEY and CDR2 SVGAGI.

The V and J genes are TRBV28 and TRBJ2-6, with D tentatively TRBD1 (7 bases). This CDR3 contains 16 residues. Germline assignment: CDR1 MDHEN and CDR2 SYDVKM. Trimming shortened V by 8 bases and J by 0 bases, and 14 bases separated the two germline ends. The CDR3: CASARRDSSGANVLTF. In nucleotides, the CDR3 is TGTGCCAGCGCTCGGCGGGACAGCTCTGGGGCCAACGTCCTGACTTTC. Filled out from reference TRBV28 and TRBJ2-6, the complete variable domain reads DVKVTQSSRYLVKRTGEKVFLECVQDMDHENMFWYRQDPGLGLRLIYFSYDVKMKEKGDIPEGYSVSREKKERFSLILESASTNQTSMYLCASARRDSSGANVLTFGAGSRLTVL.

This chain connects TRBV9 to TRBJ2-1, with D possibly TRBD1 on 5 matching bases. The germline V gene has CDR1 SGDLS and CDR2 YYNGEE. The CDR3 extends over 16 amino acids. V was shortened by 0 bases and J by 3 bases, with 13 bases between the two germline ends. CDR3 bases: TGTGCCAGCAGCGTAGCTTGGGATAGGGGCTACAATGAGCAGTTCTTC. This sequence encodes CASSVAWDRGYNEQFF.

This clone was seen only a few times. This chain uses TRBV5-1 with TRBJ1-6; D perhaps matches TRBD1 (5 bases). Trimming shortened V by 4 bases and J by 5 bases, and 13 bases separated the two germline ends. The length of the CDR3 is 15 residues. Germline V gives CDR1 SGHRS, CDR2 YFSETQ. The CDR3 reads CASSVQGRDNSPLHF. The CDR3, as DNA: TGCGCCAGCAGCGTCCAGGGTCGAGATAATTCACCCCTCCACTTT.

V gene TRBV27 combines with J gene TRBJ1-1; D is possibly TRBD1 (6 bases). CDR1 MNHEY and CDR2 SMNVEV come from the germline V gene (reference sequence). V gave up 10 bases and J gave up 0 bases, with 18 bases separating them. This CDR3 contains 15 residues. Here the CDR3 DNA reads TGTGCCACCCACAGGTTTTCAGGGGTGAACACTGAAGCTTTCTTT. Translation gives CATHRFSGVNTEAFF.

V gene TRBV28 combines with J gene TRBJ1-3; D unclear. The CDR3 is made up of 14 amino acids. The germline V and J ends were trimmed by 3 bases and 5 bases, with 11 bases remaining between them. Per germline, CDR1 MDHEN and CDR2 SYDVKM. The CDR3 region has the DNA TGTGCCAGCAGTTTCCGGGGAATGAGAAACACCATATATTTT. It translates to CASSFRGMRNTIYF. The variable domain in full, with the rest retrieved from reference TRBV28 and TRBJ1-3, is DVKVTQSSRYLVKRTGEKVFLECVQDMDHENMFWYRQDPGLGLRLIYFSYDVKMKEKGDIPEGYSVSREKKERFSLILESASTNQTSMYLCASSFRGMRNTIYFGEGSWLTVV.